These T cell receptor beta chains were read from a single sample in a study of CD8 T cells in ankylosing spondylitis. TCRdb redid the calling of the 5' RACE reads with MiXCR, one entry per CDR3 protein. The data show about 540,000 distinct CDR3 sequences, with 9.5% to 15% seen just once and approximately 6.3% held by the top ten. Sequencing used blood, either unsorted or a sorted T cell fraction (not recorded which). The receptors were sampled from a male donor with ankylosing spondylitis. CDR3s include the opening cysteine and the closing phenylalanine or tryptophan. D genes are given only for firm matches.

V gene | D gene | CDR3 protein
TRBV20-1 | TRBD2 | CSASLGLAGSSEQYF
TRBV2 | TRBD1 | CASSDDRVLNQPQHF
TRBV5-6 | TRBD2 | CASSLGMGLGNEQFF
TRBV9 | TRBD2 | CASSVSGASGRSSYNEQFF
TRBV5-1 | TRBD1 | CASSFAGQGGVNEQFF
TRBV4-2 | NA | CASSPSWGARTGELFF
TRBV7-9 | NA | CASSWSITPSGQYF
TRBV5-1 | NA | CASSLGQDYGYTF
TRBV7-2 | NA | CASSSDRTLETQYF
TRBV9 | NA | CASSVRQDTEAFF
TRBV10-2 | NA | CASIQGPNSNQPQHF
TRBV25-1 | TRBD2 | CASSENDRRAGGSTYEQYF
TRBV20-1 | TRBD1 | CSARVGQGASSYNEQFF
TRBV5-5 | NA | CASSFDEGATNEKLFF
TRBV20-1 | NA | CSAKRDSSYGYTF
TRBV5-1 | TRBD1 | CASGTGVMNTEAFF
TRBV20-1 | TRBD2 | CSAIINSGSPGSQYF
TRBV27 | NA | CASSLGLPTYNEQFF
TRBV5-1 | NA | CASSWTQGPSNTEELFF
TRBV20-1 | NA | CSASPSRYEQYF
TRBV20-1 | TRBD1 | CLPGQGPMNTEAFF
TRBV5-5 | NA | CASSLSTISPYNEQFF
TRBV24-1 | NA | CATSDRDQPANYGYTF
TRBV12-3/TRBV12-4 | NA | CASSFSVSTDTQYF
TRBV30 | NA | CAWSATGNTEAFF
TRBV3-1 | TRBD2 | CASSPDVAGEMEQFF
TRBV5-1 | NA | CASSSSSRNEQYF
TRBV12-3/TRBV12-4 | NA | CASSFDRTQYF
TRBV5-1 | NA | CASSPVRQETQYF
TRBV7-2 | NA | CASSLFKTGAEDTQYF
TRBV20-1 | TRBD2 | CSARGLAGVGYNEQFF
TRBV2 | NA | CASSEVISGANVLTF
TRBV12-3/TRBV12-4 | NA | CASSFGQGGLETQYF
TRBV20-1 | NA | CSAPSPGELFF
TRBV10-2 | NA | CASSRQHRATEAFF
TRBV6-1 | TRBD1 | CASSEDPRQGQYGYTF
TRBV9 | NA | CASSVEGRTVNEKLFF
TRBV20-1 | NA | CSAPAATNEKLFF
TRBV12-3/TRBV12-4 | NA | CASSLGQLDYNEQFF
TRBV18 | NA | CASSPQQGAGNTIYF
TRBV7-6 | NA | CASSLVAANQETQYF
TRBV5-1 | TRBD1 | CASRGAGGTEAFF
TRBV10-3 | NA | CAITPGEGLNTEAFF
TRBV12-3/TRBV12-4 | TRBD1 | CASSAQEGTGTGNTIYF
TRBV27 | TRBD1 | CASSPEMTGAPYEQYF
TRBV20-1 | NA | CSARDRRASSYNEQFF
TRBV12-3/TRBV12-4 | TRBD2 | CASSLQTSGSSDTQYF
TRBV20-1 | NA | CSARRAGEQPQHF
TRBV27 | NA | CASSTPPRAALTTEAFF
TRBV5-1 | TRBD1 | CASSKYRDRELDYGYTF
TRBV18 | TRBD1 | CASSPGLDRNINYGYTF
TRBV20-1 | TRBD2 | CSASGTSGRSSYNEQFF
TRBV4-2 | NA | CASSQDGGRGDTQYF
TRBV5-5 | NA | CASSLMRGRGEKLFF
TRBV7-7 | TRBD2 | CASSFSPGGNEQFF